Each of the 10 T cell receptor beta chains below was sequenced from the same sample in a study of Ad26.COV2.S vaccination and SARS-CoV-2 variants. Using immunoSEQ multiplex PCR, the repertoire was profiled, and TCRdb retains in-frame clones only, with some absent. The data hold more than 40,000 clones, with 83% observed a single time. The input for sequencing was peripheral blood, taken after recovery from COVID-19. Receptors were obtained from a human donor who had recovered from COVID-19.

The rearrangement uses TRBV2 and TRBJ1-5; 9 bases line up with TRBD1. Germline CDR1 SNHLY, CDR2 FYNNEI. The length of the CDR3 is 14 residues. J gave up 5 bases and V 8 bases, and 7 bases lay outside the gene matches. CDR3 in amino acids: CASVMGQGDQPQHF. DNA of the CDR3: TGTGCCAGCGTCATGGGACAGGGTGATCAGCCCCAGCATTTT. Filled out from reference TRBV2 and TRBJ1-5, the complete variable domain reads EPEVTQTPSHQVTQMGQEVILRCVPISNHLYFYWYRQILGQKVEFLVSFYNNEISEKSEIFDDQFSVERPDGSNFTLKIRSTKLEDSAMYFCASVMGQGDQPQHFGDGTRLSIL.

The genes are TRBV6-5 and TRBJ1-2, with D perhaps matching TRBD1 (5 bases). CDR1 is MNHEY and CDR2 is SVGAGI in the germline V gene. V lost 6 bases to trimming and J lost 5 bases, with 7 bases between them. The CDR3 runs 11 residues. The CDR3 is CASRTDYGYTF. The DNA for the CDR3 is TGTGCCAGCAGGACAGATTATGGCTACACCTTC.

The chain recombines TRBV5-1 with TRBJ2-1, with D unresolved. Germline CDR1 reads SGHRS; CDR2 reads YFSETQ. The CDR3 runs 13 residues. Trimming took 6 bases from V and 6 from J, leaving 13 bases between them. Written as DNA, the CDR3 is TGCGCCAGCACTCCGGACGCCGGCAATGAGCAGTTCTTC. Translating gives CASTPDAGNEQFF.

The CDR3 DNA sequence: TGTGCCAGCAGCCTGCAAGGGGGGCAGCCCCAGCATTTT. It specifies CASSLQGGQPQHF. The gene calls are TRBV12-3 or TRBV12-4 and TRBJ1-5; TRBD1 might be the D (6 bases). V lost 6 bases, J lost 7 bases, and 13 bases lay in between. The length of the CDR3 is 13 residues.

This clone appeared a single time. J is TRBJ1-6 and V is TRBV21-1; TRBD1 is the table's D call, not checked against the DNA. TRBV21-1 constitutes a pseudogene. This CDR3 region has 15 residues. The CDR3 DNA is TGTGCCAGCAGCACGCACGGCAGGGCGAATTCACCCCTCCACTTT. Translated: CASSTHGRANSPLHF.

The genes are TRBV15 and TRBJ1-5; 7 bases are shared with TRBD1. After removal of 0 bases from V and 6 bases from J, the junction contained 8 bases not matched to a gene. Germline V gene sequence: CDR1 LNHNV, CDR2 YYDKDF (reference sequence). The CDR3 runs 16 residues. The CDR3 DNA reads as TGTGCCACCAGCAGAGAGGGGCAGGGGGTCGGTCAGCCCCAGCATTTT. It yields the protein CATSREGQGVGQPQHF.

The J gene is TRBJ2-7, the V gene TRBV10-3; no firm D call. CDR1 and CDR2 (germline): ENHRY, SYGVKD. V was cut by 0 bases and J by 4 bases, with 13 bases left in between. This CDR3 contains 15 residues. The CDR3 reads CAISESVGNLYEQYV. DNA of the CDR3: TGTGCCATCAGTGAGTCGGTAGGAAACCTATACGAGCAGTACGTC.

V is TRBV7-2 and J is TRBJ1-6; TRBD1 aligns across 7 bases. The J segment lost 10 bases and the V segment lost 1 base, leaving 7 bases of the junction unmatched. The CDR3 covers 15 residues. CDR1 and CDR2 from the germline V gene are SGHTA and FQGNSA. Written as DNA, the CDR3 is TGTGCCAGCAGCTTAGTAGGGGGCAGTGAATCACCCCTCCACTTT. As protein: CASSLVGGSESPLHF.

V and J are TRBV2 and TRBJ2-1, with a tentative D call TRBD1 (7 bases). Germline V gives CDR1 SNHLY, CDR2 FYNNEI. The CDR3 extends over 15 amino acids. Between the trimmed V and J ends, which lost 4 bases and 4 bases, there was a span of 14 bases. CDR3 loop: CASSGGTVTYNEQFF. The DNA for the CDR3 is TGTGCCAGCAGTGGCGGGACAGTCACTTACAATGAGCAGTTCTTC.

The chain links TRBV5-6 to TRBJ1-5; the match to TRBD1 covers 7 bases. CDR1 and CDR2 (germline): SGHDT, YYEEEE. J was trimmed by 2 bases and V by 1 base; bases with no gene match: 6. This CDR3 contains 16 residues. The CDR3 DNA follows: TGTGCCAGCAGCTTGTTAGGAGGACAGGGCAATCAGCCCCAGCATTTT. Its protein is CASSLLGGQGNQPQHF.